This TCR beta chain was captured in a study of OX40 agonist ivuxolimab in advanced cancers. Background on the study: With ivuxolimab, an agonistic anti-OX40 (CD134) antibody, patients were treated. The study, taken as a whole, reports: Researchers report that CD8+ T cells had, on average, more expanded clones than CD4+.

Data came from immunoSEQ multiplex PCR; TCRdb stores just in-frame clones and leaves some out. The table records fewer than 35,000 clones, roughly 74% of them present only once. Samples of blood were obtained at baseline, on cycle 4 day 1, and on cycle 7 day 1. Comments on this clone: Its antigen is unknown.

The length of the CDR3 is 12 residues. V gave up 5 bases and J gave up 5 bases, with 9 bases separating them. CDR1 is MNHEY, CDR2 SMNVEV, per germline (reference sequence). The TCR originated in an adult with an advanced solid tumor such as melanoma, head and neck, liver or kidney cancer. This material consisted of CD4+ or CD8+ T cells sorted from blood, taken in a trial of the OX40 agonist ivuxolimab. V and J are TRBV27 and TRBJ1-1, with D unresolved. CDR3 amino acids: CASSRSGTEAFF. CDR3 bases: TGTGCCAGCAGTCGATCTGGGACTGAAGCTTTCTTT.